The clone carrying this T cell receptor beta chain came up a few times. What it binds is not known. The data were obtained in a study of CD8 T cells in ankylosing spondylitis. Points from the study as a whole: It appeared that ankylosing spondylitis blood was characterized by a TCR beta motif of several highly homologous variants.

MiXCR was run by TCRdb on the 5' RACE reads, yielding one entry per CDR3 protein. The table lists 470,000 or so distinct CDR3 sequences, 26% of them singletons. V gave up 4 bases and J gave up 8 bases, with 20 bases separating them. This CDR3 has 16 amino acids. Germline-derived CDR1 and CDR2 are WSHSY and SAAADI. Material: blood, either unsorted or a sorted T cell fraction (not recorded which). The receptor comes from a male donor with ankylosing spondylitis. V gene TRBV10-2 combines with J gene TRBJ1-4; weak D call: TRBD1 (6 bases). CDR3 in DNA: TGCGCCAGCAGTGTCGACAGGCCAGGTTCCTCAGAAAAACTGTTTTTT. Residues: CASSVDRPGSSEKLFF.